This T cell receptor beta chain is from a study of blood T cell repertoires in COVID-19 (TCRdb year 2020). In the study overall: Collaborator samples came from the United States, Italy and Spain and covered acute and convalescent phases of COVID-19. A de-identified subject ID, COVID-19 status, age in years and sex were almost always included in the sample metadata. Where available, HLA class I and class II types were obtained from metadata supplied by the sample provider rather than from assay-based typing. The prospective study material was composed of cDNA or gDNA derived from T cells, B-cell-depleted T cells, or PBMCs. The samples were drawn from two sources: the first 160 participants of the ongoing ImmuneRACE study, and over 1,000 subjects contributed by 6 global collaborators. The repertoires were released in a freely available public database intended as a resource for research on the immune response to SARS-CoV-2. Deeply sampled blood TCRbeta repertoires from subjects exposed to, actively infected with, or recovered from COVID-19 were included in the dataset.

TCRbeta CDR3 regions were amplified from genomic DNA using the immunoSEQ Assay, a bias-controlled multiplex PCR. Processing in the source paper ran as follows. The number of nucleated cells in each sample was estimated from the amplification of reference gene primers within the assay. To quantify the absolute abundance of each unique TCRbeta CDR3 rearrangement, sequence reads were collapsed and filtered. For each sample, productive Simpson clonality was calculated by taking the square root of Simpson's diversity index across productive rearrangements. TCRdb obtained this table from immuneACCESS and retained in-frame rearrangements with V and J assigned. These tables miss some clones; where compared with another copy, unresolved V genes account for less than half of the shortfall, and the remainder is unexplained. V, J and clone size are taken as reported in that table, and D and trimming were inferred from the DNA itself. For this sample the table gives roughly 200,000 clones, of which roughly 82% were detected only once. Of the sample, over 10% is held by the ten largest clones.

This clone came up many times. It lacks a known antigen. No base qualities exist here, and no much larger clone lies one base off it. What the study reported, not specific to this receptor: Clinical and demographic metadata were provided uncurated, with the amount varying by source and participant.

Collaborating institutions collected whole blood in K2EDTA tubes following their own protocols. For TCRbeta analysis, collaborator samples were shipped as frozen whole blood, as isolated PBMCs, or as DNA extracted from either sample type. Sequenced: peripheral blood. The sequence was collected from a human donor in a cohort sampled during active COVID-19.

DNA sequence: TGTGCCAGCAGCTTGGACAGATCCCGTGGCTACACCTTC. This yields the protein CASSLDRSRGYTF. This chain is built from TRBV7-9 and TRBJ1-2; TRBD1 is perhaps the D gene, given 6 matching bases. For CDR1 and CDR2, the germline V gene (reference sequence) lists SEHNR and FQNEAQ. The CDR3, from cysteine to phenylalanine, totals 13 residues. CDR3 DNA only is kept here, 39 bases in frame from base 1. Trimming at the junction amounts to 3 bases on V and 7 bases on J, and the germline ends lie 12 bases apart.